The 32 T cell receptor beta chains below all came from one sample that was sequenced in a study of post-analysis software for immune sequencing data. Findings and limits, study-wide: There were a few TRBV segments more frequent in patients than controls, and TRBV5-6, TRBV5-1 and TRBV20-1 were among them.

Their antigen targets remain unknown. Sequencing libraries made from TCR beta cDNA carried unique molecular identifiers. A single record per CDR3 protein comes from TCRdb applying MiXCR to the PCR reads. In the table there are 740,000 or so distinct CDR3 sequences, roughly 50% of which are singletons. The specimen was blood. These receptors originate from a girl aged 10 to 17 with multiple sclerosis.

The chain has TRBV5-1 and TRBJ1-5; a possible D gene is TRBD1 (6 bases). This CDR3 spans 13 amino acids. Germline V gene data show CDR1 as SGHRS and CDR2 as YFSETQ. V was clipped by 2 bases and J by 5 bases, with 8 bases between them. The CDR3 loop is CASSFRGDQPQHF. The CDR3 DNA sequence: TGCGCCAGCAGCTTCAGGGGTGATCAGCCCCAGCATTTT.

This clonotype was counted a few times. The chain links TRBV5-6 to TRBJ2-7; D is uncertain. The V end was cut by 2 bases, the J end by 2 bases, with 8 bases between. Germline assignment: CDR1 SGHDT and CDR2 YYEEEE. The length of the CDR3 is 13 residues. CDR3 in DNA: TGTGCCAGCAGCTTCGTGGCAGCCTACGAGCAGTACTTC. As protein: CASSFVAAYEQYF.

This chain uses TRBV14 with TRBJ2-5, with 10 bases that match TRBD1. The DNA end is more similar to TRBJ2-7, so the J call may be wrong. This CDR3 is built from 15 residues. Germline V gene lookup returns CDR1 SGHDN and CDR2 FVKESK. The CDR3, as DNA: TGTGCCAGCAGCCCGCCGGGGACAGGGGTTTACGAGCAGTACTTC. It encodes CASSPPGTGVYEQYF.

The rearrangement uses TRBV6-6 and TRBJ2-3, with 8 bases lining up with TRBD1. CDR1 and CDR2 from the germline V gene are MNHNY and SVGAGI (reference sequence). V lost 5 bases and J lost 6; bases outside the gene matches: 7. The CDR3 length is 14 residues. As DNA, the CDR3 is TGTGCCAGCAGTCCTCAGGGGGCTCGGGATACGCAGTATTTT. Amino acids: CASSPQGARDTQYF.

The DNA for the CDR3 is TGTGCCAGCAGCTTATCCTTCAGCAACAATGAGCAGTTCTTC. Protein: CASSLSFSNNEQFF. The chain joins TRBV7-2 to TRBJ2-1; D gene uncertain. The CDR3 runs to 14 residues. The V and J ends lost 2 bases and 5 bases respectively, with 10 bases between them. Germline CDR1 reads SGHTA; CDR2 reads FQGNSA.

There are a few counts of this clonotype. V usage is TRBV5-1 and J usage is TRBJ2-5; 9 nucleotides match TRBD1. V shed 0 bases and J 2 bases; nucleotides not matched to a gene: 2. Germline CDR1 SGHRS, CDR2 YFSETQ. CDR3 length: 15 amino acids. CDR3 protein: CASSLDRGRQETQYF. CDR3 bases: TGCGCCAGCAGCTTGGACAGGGGGCGTCAAGAGACCCAGTACTTC.

This chain joins TRBV20-1 and TRBJ2-5; tentative D call: TRBD1 (5 bases). Deletions cut 6 bases from V and 5 bases from J, with 16 bases between. Germline V gene data show CDR1 as DFQATT and CDR2 as SNEGSKA (reference sequence). This CDR3 has 13 amino acids. The CDR3 region is CSAKGRGGETQYF. The DNA of the CDR3 is TGCAGTGCAAAGGGTAGGGGTGGCGAGACCCAGTACTTC.

The rearrangement links TRBV12-5 to TRBJ2-3, with TRBD2 matching 12 bases. The germline gives CDR1 LGHNT, CDR2 FRNRAP. The CDR3 loop spans 17 amino acids. Unmatched junction bases numbered 10, after V lost 5 bases and J lost 4 bases. The CDR3 nucleotides are TGTGCTAGTGGTGACCCTAGGACTAGCGGGATCTCAGATACGCAGTATTTT. Residues: CASGDPRTSGISDTQYF.

This chain joins TRBV29-1 and TRBJ2-7; D might be TRBD1 (7 bases). V was cut by 7 bases and J by 2 bases, with 27 bases left in between. The CDR3 extends over 17 amino acids. Looked up from germline, CDR1 is SQVTM and CDR2 is ANQGSEA. The CDR3 protein is CSAYTPNAGQLAYEQYF. CDR3 coding DNA: TGCAGCGCATACACCCCTAATGCGGGACAGCTCGCCTACGAGCAGTACTTC.

The chain joins TRBV27 to TRBJ1-2, with D possibly being TRBD1 (6 bases). In germline, CDR1 is MNHEY, CDR2 SMNVEV (reference sequence). CDR3 length equals 14 residues. Trimming pared 2 bases from V and 8 bases from J, leaving 15 bases between. The chain's CDR3 is CASSLTGALNGYTF. The CDR3 region has the DNA TGTGCCAGCAGTTTAACGGGGGCCCTAAACGGCTACACCTTC.

This clonotype was counted only a few times. The gene calls are TRBV29-1 and TRBJ2-7, with TRBD2 as a possible D gene (5 bases). The CDR3 has 13 residues. Germline CDR1 and CDR2: SQVTM and ANQGSEA. V was shortened by 4 bases and J by 5 bases, with 15 bases between the two germline ends. CDR3 coding DNA: TGCAGCGTTGGCGAGGGCCGTGGACACGAGCAGTACTTC. Its translation: CSVGEGRGHEQYF.

The chain couples TRBV20-1 to TRBJ1-3; TRBD1 matches at 7 bases. The CDR3 has 14 amino acids. V trimming: 6 bases; J trimming: 3 bases; junction bases outside the gene matches: 8. Germline CDR1 DFQATT, CDR2 SNEGSKA (reference sequence). The CDR3 region has the DNA TGCAGTGCGCCCCGACAGGGTCTTGGAAACACCATATATTTT. This gives the protein CSAPRQGLGNTIYF.

This clonotype was detected a few times. The rearrangement uses TRBV29-1 and TRBJ2-4, with TRBD1 matching over 9 bases. J gave up 9 bases and V 7 bases, and 16 bases lay outside the gene matches. Germline assignment: CDR1 SQVTM and CDR2 ANQGSEA. CDR3 length equals 15 residues. The CDR3, as DNA: TGCAGCGCCAGGACAGGGGCCGGGGGTATCATCATTCAGTACTTC. Encoded protein: CSARTGAGGIIIQYF.

The J gene is TRBJ2-7, the V gene TRBV7-3, with 7 positions matching TRBD2. There are 15 residues in the CDR3. Germline loops: CDR1 SGHTA, CDR2 FQGTGA. V lost 2 bases, J lost 0 bases, and 4 bases stayed unmatched. In nucleotides, the CDR3 is TGTGCCAGCAGCTTATATCCGGGGGGCTCCTACGAGCAGTACTTC. Amino acids: CASSLYPGGSYEQYF.

This clonotype was counted once. The V and J genes are TRBV5-1 and TRBJ2-1; D perhaps matches TRBD1 (6 bases). In germline, CDR1 is SGHRS, CDR2 YFSETQ. This CDR3 region has 16 residues. The germline V and J ends were trimmed by 0 bases and 2 bases, with 12 bases remaining between them. The CDR3 here is CASSLGRGRAYNEQFF. The DNA of the CDR3 is TGCGCCAGCAGCTTGGGCAGGGGAAGGGCCTACAATGAGCAGTTCTTC.

The J gene is TRBJ2-5, the V gene TRBV20-1, with TRBD1 matching over 9 bases. V lost 6 bases to trimming and J lost 3 bases; unmatched junction nucleotides: 5. Germline CDR1 DFQATT, CDR2 SNEGSKA (reference sequence). This CDR3 is built from 13 residues. The DNA for the CDR3 is TGCAGTGCAGCCGGGACAGGGAAAGAGACCCAGTACTTC. Translating gives CSAAGTGKETQYF.

This clonotype showed up just a few times. The gene calls are TRBV12-3 or TRBV12-4 and TRBJ2-1, with D perhaps matching TRBD1 (6 bases). There are 13 residues in the CDR3. Trimming pared 8 bases from V and 7 bases from J, leaving 15 bases between. This CDR3 is CASAFLGGNEQFF. CDR3 DNA: TGTGCCAGCGCATTCCTAGGGGGAAATGAGCAGTTCTTC.

The chain employs TRBV5-5 and TRBJ2-1; D might be TRBD2 (6 bases). V gave up 0 bases and J gave up 0 bases, with 13 bases separating them. The CDR3 sequence is 17 residues long. The germline gives CDR1 SGHKS, CDR2 YYEKEE (reference sequence). The CDR3 reads CASSLGPGTFSYNEQFF. The CDR3 DNA sequence: TGTGCCAGCAGCTTGGGACCCGGGACTTTCTCCTACAATGAGCAGTTCTTC.

The V call is TRBV6-6, the J call TRBJ1-4, with D hard to call. CDR3 length: 11 residues. The V gene lost 7 bases and the J gene lost 8 bases, with 8 bases spanning the gap. Germline assignment: CDR1 MNHNY and CDR2 SVGAGI (reference sequence). Written as DNA, the CDR3 is TGTGCCAGCACTACGGGCGAAAAACTGTTTTTT. This encodes CASTTGEKLFF.

The rearrangement uses TRBV12-3 or TRBV12-4 and TRBJ2-3; TRBD2 matches at 8 bases. V lost 6 bases, J lost 6 bases, and 14 bases stayed unmatched. This CDR3 spans 16 amino acids. The CDR3 region has the DNA TGTGCCAGCAGCCCGCTCAGGGCGGGGGGCCCCGATACGCAGTATTTT. This codes for CASSPLRAGGPDTQYF.

This clonotype was counted between two and nine times. The rearrangement joins TRBV6-1 to TRBJ2-1; D is undetermined. V lost 4 bases to trimming and J lost 8 bases, with 9 bases between them. This CDR3 is 12 amino acids long. Germline assignment: CDR1 MNHNS and CDR2 SASEGT. The CDR3 bases are TGTGCCAGCAGTGTTGGGTGGGATGAGCAGTTCTTC. Translating gives CASSVGWDEQFF.

The J gene is TRBJ2-7, the V gene TRBV29-1, with TRBD1 as a possible D gene (6 bases). Between the trimmed V and J ends, which lost 3 bases and 10 bases, there was a span of 16 bases. From germline, CDR1 is SQVTM and CDR2 ANQGSEA. The CDR3 loop spans 12 amino acids. In DNA form, the CDR3 reads TGCAGCGTTGAGGGCCCCTTGGGGGCCCAGTACTTC. Its translation: CSVEGPLGAQYF.

Only a few counts were recorded for this clonotype. The rearrangement uses TRBV6-1 and TRBJ2-5; 7 nucleotides align to TRBD2. Germline V CDR1 and CDR2: MNHNS, SASEGT. With 6 bases clipped from V and 7 bases from J, the junction kept 14 bases outside the gene matches. The length of the CDR3 is 15 residues. CDR3 loop: CASSIQPSWGGTQYF. CDR3 sequence (DNA): TGTGCCAGCAGCATACAACCGAGTTGGGGGGGGACCCAGTACTTC.

With regard to this clonotype: This clone may be a read error of a much larger clone one base away. This chain connects TRBV7-6 to TRBJ2-4; no reliable D call. This CDR3 contains 13 residues. Germline V gives CDR1 SGHVS, CDR2 FNYEAQ. V lost 5 bases and J lost 13, with 18 bases in between. CDR3 region: CASSDRVYNEQYF. CDR3 DNA sequence: TGTGCCAGCAGCGATAGAGTATACAATGAGCAGTACTTC.

This clonotype appeared a few times. The V and J genes are TRBV27 and TRBJ1-5, with 10 positions matching TRBD1. V was pared by 8 bases and J by 7 bases, with 5 bases of the junction left unmatched. Germline V lookup: CDR1 MNHEY, CDR2 SMNVEV (reference sequence). The CDR3 has 13 amino acids. The CDR3 reads CASGTTGGQPQHF. DNA for the CDR3: TGTGCCAGCGGAACGACAGGGGGCCAGCCCCAGCATTTT.

Concerning this clonotype itself: The DNA is left out, because the CDR3 cannot be placed on it with certainty; the CDR3 is given as TCRdb lists it. The genes are TRBV29-1 and TRBJ1-2. The germline V gene encodes CDR1 SQVTM and CDR2 ANQGSEA. The CDR3 is 12 residues long, counting both termini. CDR3 sequence reads: CSVGEGAYGDTF.

This clonotype was observed a handful of times. CDR3 coding DNA: TGTGCCAGCTCACCACCTATGAGGGGAGAGACCCAGTACTTC. Its translation is CASSPPMRGETQYF. The chain has TRBV18 and TRBJ2-5; TRBD1 or TRBD2 may be the D gene (5 bases each). V was pared by 0 bases and J by 4 bases, with 9 bases between. Germline lookup yields CDR1 KGHSH and CDR2 LQKENI. This CDR3 comprises 14 residues.

This chain joins TRBV29-1 and TRBJ1-2, with D maybe TRBD1 (5 bases). V was trimmed by 2 bases and J by 5 bases, leaving 15 bases between them. The CDR3 runs 14 residues. Germline CDR1 reads SQVTM; CDR2 reads ANQGSEA. The CDR3 nucleotides read TGCAGCGTTGAACCAGTCCAGGGTGGATATGGCTACACCTTC. It is translated as CSVEPVQGGYGYTF. Looking up the rest from reference TRBV29-1 and TRBJ1-2 gives the full variable domain: SAVISQKPSRDICQRGTSLTIQCQVDSQVTMMFWYRQQPGQSLTLIATANQGSEATYESGFVIDKFPISRPNLTFSTLTVSNMSPEDSSIYLCSVEPVQGGYGYTFGSGTRLTVV.

The chain carries TRBV4-2 and TRBJ2-5; tentative D call: TRBD2 (6 bases). The CDR3 has 13 residues. Per germline, CDR1 LGHNA and CDR2 YNFKEQ. Trimming took 4 bases from V and 11 from J, leaving 17 bases between them. CDR3 nucleotides: TGTGCCAGCAGCCCCGGGGGAAACAATGAGCAGTACTTC. Translating it yields CASSPGGNNEQYF.

The genes are TRBV20-1 and TRBJ2-1, with 8 bases identical to TRBD2. Losses at the gene ends were 3 bases for V and 4 bases for J; bases not matched to a gene: 8. Germline CDR1 and CDR2: DFQATT and SNEGSKA (reference sequence). The CDR3 is made up of 15 amino acids. The CDR3 bases are TGCAGTGCTAGCGGAACTAGCGGAGATTACAATGAGCAGTTCTTC. Translation: CSASGTSGDYNEQFF.

The V gene is TRBV7-2, the J gene TRBJ2-1; D perhaps matches TRBD2 (5 bases). V lost 2 bases, J lost 9 bases, and 20 bases lay in between. Germline CDR1 is SGHTA and CDR2 is FQGNSA. CDR3 size: 16 residues. CDR3 DNA sequence: TGTGCCAGCAGCTTATCTGTCCTAGCTCTACTCGGTGAGCAGTTCTTC. It yields the protein CASSLSVLALLGEQFF.

In this sample, this clonotype turned up a few times. This sequence joins TRBV7-3 and TRBJ2-1, with 7 nucleotides matching TRBD1. V shed 5 bases and J 5 bases; nucleotides not matched to a gene: 6. The CDR3 consists of 14 residues. CDR1 and CDR2 from the germline V gene are SGHTA and FQGTGA. CDR3 in DNA: TGTGCCAGCAGCCCCTCTGGGACAGACAATGAGCAGTTCTTC. Its protein is CASSPSGTDNEQFF.